These 13 T cell receptor beta chains were sequenced from one sample in a study of T cell repertoires in cytomegalovirus infection. TCRdb called the reads again in MiXCR, with one record for every CDR3 protein. The data show a few hundred thousand distinct CDR3 sequences, with about a sixth seen just once and approximately 12% held by the top ten. The specimen was PBMCs. These receptor sequences come from a human donor in good health (CMV status not recorded). Some clones in this sample may be carry-over from other donors' samples.

This clonotype was detected ten times or more. The DNA of the CDR3 is TGTGCCAGCAGGACCAGCAGGGGATCGGCGGGAAACACCATATATTTT. Its protein is CASRTSRGSAGNTIYF. The chain uses TRBV7-2 and TRBJ1-3, with a weak D call TRBD1 (6 bases). This CDR3 spans 16 amino acids. In germline, CDR1 is SGHTA, CDR2 FQGNSA. V was shortened by 6 bases and J by 4 bases, with 19 bases between the two germline ends.

This clonotype was counted a few times. V and J are TRBV20-1 and TRBJ1-6, with a possible D match to TRBD1 (6 bases). From germline, CDR1 is DFQATT and CDR2 SNEGSKA (reference sequence). V dropped 1 base and J dropped 4 bases, with 14 bases sitting between them. The CDR3 sequence is 16 residues long. The CDR3 bases are TGCAGTGCTAGAGGATATCCGCAGGGGTATAATTCACCCCTCCACTTT. This translates into CSARGYPQGYNSPLHF.

This clonotype was counted a few times. The chain is built from TRBV7-6 and TRBJ2-5; D is perhaps TRBD1 (6 bases). The germline V gene encodes CDR1 SGHVS and CDR2 FNYEAQ. Deletions cut 3 bases from V and 3 bases from J, with 8 bases between. The CDR3 contains 13 residues. CDR3 coding DNA: TGTGCCAGCAGCTTCCGGGACAAAGAGACCCAGTACTTC. This encodes CASSFRDKETQYF.

The rearrangement uses TRBV4-1 and TRBJ2-7, with D perhaps TRBD2 (5 bases). Germline lookup yields CDR1 MGHRA and CDR2 YSYEKL. V was cut by 0 bases and J by 0 bases, with 21 bases left in between. This CDR3 region has 19 residues. CDR3 in DNA: TGCGCCAGCAGCCAAGATTCCCGAAAAACGGGGTTAAGCTCCTACGAGCAGTACTTC. Encoded protein: CASSQDSRKTGLSSYEQYF.

At least ten counts were recorded for this clonotype. This chain joins TRBV7-6 and TRBJ2-3; D gene ambiguous. This CDR3 spans 17 amino acids. From germline, CDR1 is SGHVS and CDR2 FNYEAQ. Between the trimmed V and J ends, which lost 3 bases and 6 bases, there was a span of 22 bases. The CDR3 region has the DNA TGTGCCAGCAGCTTGACGTCTGGAGAAGAGGAACCGGATACGCAGTATTTT. Its translation: CASSLTSGEEEPDTQYF.

The chain couples TRBV2 to TRBJ1-5; D might be TRBD1 (5 bases). V lost 2 bases and J 5 bases, leaving 13 bases between the germline ends. Germline V lookup: CDR1 SNHLY, CDR2 FYNNEI. The CDR3 is made up of 15 amino acids. Written as DNA, the CDR3 is TGTGCCAGCAGTGAATGGGACCGGCGGGATCAGCCCCAGCATTTT. It translates to CASSEWDRRDQPQHF.

The rearrangement joins TRBV4-2 to TRBJ2-3; 7 nucleotides line up with TRBD2. Germline CDR1 and CDR2: LGHNA and YNFKEQ. The trim removed 0 bases at V and 6 bases at J, leaving 6 bases unmatched. The CDR3 runs 15 residues. The CDR3 reads CASSQDRTSSDTQYF. The CDR3 coding sequence is TGTGCCAGCAGCCAAGACCGGACTAGTTCGGATACGCAGTATTTT.

At least ten counts were recorded for this clonotype. The chain joins TRBV7-2 to TRBJ1-2; 8 bases align to TRBD1. V lost 5 bases and J lost 4; bases outside the gene matches: 9. This CDR3 comprises 15 residues. In germline, CDR1 is SGHTA, CDR2 FQGNSA. The DNA of the CDR3 is TGTGCCAGCAGCAAGGACAGGGAACGGTCCTATGGCTACACCTTC. This encodes CASSKDRERSYGYTF.

This clonotype came up a few times. The V call is TRBV6-5, the J call TRBJ1-3; D not certain. Germline V lookup: CDR1 MNHEY, CDR2 SVGAGI. Between the trimmed V and J ends, which lost 2 bases and 0 bases, there was a span of 2 bases. CDR3 length: 13 residues. As DNA, the CDR3 is TGTGCCAGCAGTTACATCTCTGGAAACACCATATATTTT. It yields the protein CASSYISGNTIYF.

This clonotype was counted between two and nine times. The chain couples TRBV3-1 to TRBJ2-1; no clear D. V was shortened by 0 bases and J by 9 bases, with 15 bases between the two germline ends. The CDR3 consists of 15 residues. Germline CDR1 reads LGHDT; CDR2 reads YNNKEL (reference sequence). CDR3 nucleotide sequence: TGTGCCAGCAGCCAAGATCGAGGCCCAGACCGTGAGCAGTTCTTC. Its protein product is CASSQDRGPDREQFF.

This clonotype was detected only a few times. The chain is built from TRBV7-8 and TRBJ2-1; D is perhaps TRBD2 (5 bases). Germline CDR1 SGHVS, CDR2 FQNEAQ. The CDR3 runs 14 residues. Trimming pared 0 bases from V and 4 bases from J, leaving 7 bases between. CDR3 sequence (DNA): TGTGCCAGCAGCTTAGCGCGGGCTTACAATGAGCAGTTCTTC. It specifies CASSLARAYNEQFF.

This clonotype has a single count. Sequence at one end of the junction differs from germline and may be a read error. The rearrangement uses TRBV7-2 and TRBJ2-7; 9 bases fit TRBD1. Germline V CDR1 and CDR2: SGHTA, FQGNSA. The CDR3 has 13 residues. CDR3 region: CVSSFDRGYEQYF. The CDR3 DNA is TGTGTCAGCAGCTTCGACAGGGGGTACGAGCAGTACTTC.

The chain couples TRBV7-2 to TRBJ1-2, with D perhaps matching TRBD1 (5 bases). V was cut by 3 bases and J by 2 bases, with 13 bases left in between. The V gene's germline CDR1 is SGHTA and CDR2 FQGNSA. The CDR3 length is 15 residues. For the CDR3, the DNA is TGTGCCAGCAGCTTTTCCCGGGGCGGCAACTATGGCTACACCTTC. Translated: CASSFSRGGNYGYTF.